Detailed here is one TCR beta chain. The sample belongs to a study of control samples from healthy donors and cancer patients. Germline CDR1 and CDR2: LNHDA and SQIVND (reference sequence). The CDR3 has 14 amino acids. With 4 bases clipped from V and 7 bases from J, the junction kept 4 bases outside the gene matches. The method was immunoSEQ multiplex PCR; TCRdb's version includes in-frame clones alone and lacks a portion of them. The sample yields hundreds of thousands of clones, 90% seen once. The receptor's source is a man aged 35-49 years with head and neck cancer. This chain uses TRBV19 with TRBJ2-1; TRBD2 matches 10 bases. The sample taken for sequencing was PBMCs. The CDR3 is CASSTLTSGNEQFF. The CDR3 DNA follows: TGTGCCAGTAGTACGCTGACTAGCGGGAATGAGCAGTTCTTC.